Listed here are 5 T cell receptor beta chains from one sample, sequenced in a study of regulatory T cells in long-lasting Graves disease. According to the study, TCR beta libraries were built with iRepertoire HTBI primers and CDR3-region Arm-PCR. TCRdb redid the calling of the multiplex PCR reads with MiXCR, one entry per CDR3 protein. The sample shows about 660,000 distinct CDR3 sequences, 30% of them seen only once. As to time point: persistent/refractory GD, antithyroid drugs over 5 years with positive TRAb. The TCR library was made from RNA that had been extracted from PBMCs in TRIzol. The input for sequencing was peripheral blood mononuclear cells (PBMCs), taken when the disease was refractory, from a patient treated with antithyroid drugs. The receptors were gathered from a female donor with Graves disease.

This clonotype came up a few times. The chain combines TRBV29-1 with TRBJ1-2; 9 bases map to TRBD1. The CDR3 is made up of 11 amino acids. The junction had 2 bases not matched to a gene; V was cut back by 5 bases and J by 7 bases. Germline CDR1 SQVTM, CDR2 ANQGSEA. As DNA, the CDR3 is TGCAGCGTTCACAGGGGGCTTGGCTACACCTTC. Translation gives CSVHRGLGYTF.

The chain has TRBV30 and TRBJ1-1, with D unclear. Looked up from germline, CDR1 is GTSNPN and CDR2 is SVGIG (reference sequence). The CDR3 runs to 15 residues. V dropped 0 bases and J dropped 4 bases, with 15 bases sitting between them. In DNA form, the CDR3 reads TGTGCCTGGAGTGTACGAGGAATTTTGCCCACTGAAGCTTTCTTT. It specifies CAWSVRGILPTEAFF.

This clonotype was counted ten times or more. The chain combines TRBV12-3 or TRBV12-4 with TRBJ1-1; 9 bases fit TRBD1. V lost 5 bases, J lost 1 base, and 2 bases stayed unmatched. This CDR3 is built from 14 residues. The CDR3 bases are TGTGCCAGCAGTACGGGACAGGGGAACACTGAAGCTTTCTTT. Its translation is CASSTGQGNTEAFF.

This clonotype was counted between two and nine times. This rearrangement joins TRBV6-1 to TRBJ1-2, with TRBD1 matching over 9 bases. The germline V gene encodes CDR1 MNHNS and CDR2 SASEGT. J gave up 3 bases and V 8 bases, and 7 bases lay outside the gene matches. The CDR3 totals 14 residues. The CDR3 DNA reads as TGTGCCAGCCTCGGGACAGGGATCTACTATGGCTACACCTTC. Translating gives CASLGTGIYYGYTF.

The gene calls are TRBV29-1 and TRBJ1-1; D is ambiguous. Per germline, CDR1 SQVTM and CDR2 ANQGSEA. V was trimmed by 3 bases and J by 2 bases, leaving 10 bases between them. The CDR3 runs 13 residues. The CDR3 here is CSVDLIYNTEAFF. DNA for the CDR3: TGCAGCGTTGATCTAATTTACAACACTGAAGCTTTCTTT.